This T cell receptor beta chain came from a study of blood T cell repertoires in COVID-19. Either two negative PCRs, clearance, or symptom resolution qualified Cohort 3 donors as recovered. This clone occurred once. CDR3 length equals 14 residues. The trim removed 5 bases at V and 6 bases at J, leaving 9 bases unmatched. Germline V lookup: CDR1 MDHEN, CDR2 SYDVKM. The method was immunoSEQ multiplex PCR; TCRdb's version includes in-frame clones alone and lacks a portion of them. The top ten clones hold roughly 1.6% of a sample with under 300,000 clones, about 87% of them seen once. This chain joins TRBV28 and TRBJ1-2; 7 positions agree with TRBD1. What was sequenced was PBMCs or T cells enriched from blood (not recorded which). The source is a woman aged 50 to 60 who had recovered from COVID-19. The CDR3 reads CASSLTGKINGYTF. As DNA, the CDR3 is TGTGCCAGCAGTCTGACAGGGAAGATTAATGGCTACACCTTC.